The rows below give T cell receptor beta chains drawn from one sample of a study of beta chain features in type 1 diabetes. Sequencing used immunoSEQ multiplex PCR; TCRdb keeps in-frame clones, though not all of them. The sample lists 850,000 to 900,000 clones; 15% to 20% were seen once. The material sequenced was naive CD4+ T cells from blood. Source of these receptors: a woman younger than 30 in good health. CDR3s include the opening cysteine and the closing phenylalanine or tryptophan. D genes are given only for firm matches. Some rows mark clone size as missing; the rest say once, few, many or name a class of expanded clone.

CDR3aa: CASSLPGTANEKLFF
CDR3nt: TGTGCCAGCTCACTCCCCGGGACCGCGAATGAAAAACTGTTTTTT
v_gene: TRBV18
abundance: -
d_gene: -
len: 15
j_gene: TRBJ1-4

CDR3aa: CSVADGTDTQYF
CDR3nt: TGCAGCGTAGCTGACGGGACAGATACGCAGTATTTT
v_gene: TRBV29-1
abundance: few
d_gene: -
len: 12
j_gene: TRBJ2-3

CDR3aa: CASSLGQGTYEQFF
CDR3nt: TGTGCCAGCAGCTTGGGACAGGGTACGTATGAGCAGTTCTTC
v_gene: TRBV7-2
abundance: -
d_gene: TRBD1
len: 14
j_gene: TRBJ2-1

CDR3aa: CAITQTGSDTQYF
CDR3nt: TGTGCCATCACTCAAACGGGTAGTGATACGCAGTATTTT
v_gene: TRBV10-3
abundance: many
d_gene: -
len: 13
j_gene: TRBJ2-3

CDR3aa: CASSLSWEGLGNEQFF
CDR3nt: TGTGCCAGTAGTCTCTCTTGGGAGGGTCTGGGGAATGAGCAGTTCTTC
v_gene: TRBV19
abundance: few
d_gene: TRBD2
len: 16
j_gene: TRBJ2-1

CDR3aa: CASSGYRAQETQYF
CDR3nt: TGCGCCAGCAGCGGATACAGGGCTCAAGAGACCCAGTACTTC
v_gene: TRBV5-1
abundance: -
d_gene: -
len: 14
j_gene: TRBJ2-5

CDR3aa: CASKEGQGVLVAFF
CDR3nt: TGTGCCAGCAAAGAGGGACAGGGAGTTTTGGTAGCTTTCTTT
v_gene: TRBV6-5
abundance: few
d_gene: TRBD1
len: 14
j_gene: TRBJ1-1

CDR3aa: CASSLGRGQGTGPQHF
CDR3nt: TGTGCCAGCAGTTTAGGCCGGGGACAGGGGACCGGGCCCCAGCATTTT
v_gene: TRBV27
abundance: -
d_gene: TRBD1
len: 16
j_gene: TRBJ1-5

CDR3aa: CAISANRERYYGYTF
CDR3nt: TGTGCCATCAGTGCAAACAGGGAGCGTTACTATGGCTACACCTTC
v_gene: TRBV10-3
abundance: few
d_gene: -
len: 15
j_gene: TRBJ1-2

CDR3aa: CASSRGESSYEQYF
CDR3nt: TGTGCCAGCAGCCGGGGGGAGAGCTCCTACGAGCAGTACTTC
v_gene: TRBV7-2
abundance: few
d_gene: TRBD2
len: 14
j_gene: TRBJ2-7

CDR3aa: CASSPATDTQYF
CDR3nt: TGCGCCAGCAGCCCCGCAACCGATACGCAGTATTTT
v_gene: TRBV5-1
abundance: -
d_gene: -
len: 12
j_gene: TRBJ2-3

CDR3aa: CAISDRGADFQPQHF
CDR3nt: TGTGCCATCAGTGATCGGGGGGCCGATTTTCAGCCCCAGCATTTT
v_gene: TRBV10-3
abundance: -
d_gene: -
len: 15
j_gene: TRBJ1-5

CDR3aa: CASKIAGGNEQFF
CDR3nt: TGTGCCAGCAAGATAGCGGGGGGGAATGAGCAGTTCTTC
v_gene: TRBV6-5
abundance: few
d_gene: TRBD2
len: 13
j_gene: TRBJ2-1

CDR3aa: CASSPQTGGDTEAFF
CDR3nt: TGTGCCAGCTCACCGCAAACAGGGGGGGACACTGAAGCTTTCTTT
v_gene: TRBV18
abundance: few
d_gene: TRBD1
len: 15
j_gene: TRBJ1-1

CDR3aa: CASSPDSSGNTIYF
CDR3nt: TGCGCCAGCAGCCCGGACAGCTCTGGAAACACCATATATTTT
v_gene: TRBV5-1
abundance: -
d_gene: -
len: 14
j_gene: TRBJ1-3

CDR3aa: CASSTAKGAAGYTF
CDR3nt: TGTGCCAGCAGTACAGCGAAGGGCGCGGCTGGCTACACCTTC
v_gene: TRBV28
abundance: -
d_gene: -
len: 14
j_gene: TRBJ1-2

CDR3aa: CSADLARTDTQYF
CDR3nt: TGCAGCGCGGACCTCGCACGCACAGATACGCAGTATTTT
v_gene: TRBV29-1
abundance: -
d_gene: -
len: 13
j_gene: TRBJ2-3

CDR3aa: CASSPTGGPGNEQFF
CDR3nt: TGTGCCAGCAGCCCGACGGGAGGGCCTGGGAATGAGCAGTTCTTC
v_gene: TRBV9
abundance: few
d_gene: TRBD2
len: 15
j_gene: TRBJ2-1

CDR3aa: CASRTTGHQYEQYF
CDR3nt: TGTGCCAGCCGAACAACGGGACACCAGTACGAGCAGTACTTC
v_gene: TRBV5-6
abundance: few
d_gene: -
len: 14
j_gene: TRBJ2-7

CDR3aa: CASSLESNEQFF
CDR3nt: TGTGCCAGCAGCTTAGAGAGCAATGAGCAGTTCTTC
v_gene: TRBV7-2
abundance: -
d_gene: -
len: 12
j_gene: TRBJ2-1

CDR3aa: CASIGVGYNEQFF
CDR3nt: TGTGCCAGCATCGGAGTGGGGTACAATGAGCAGTTCTTC
v_gene: TRBV6-1
abundance: -
d_gene: -
len: 13
j_gene: TRBJ2-1

CDR3aa: CASSIRALGTEAFF
CDR3nt: TGTGCCAGTAGTATCAGAGCTTTGGGTACTGAAGCTTTCTTT
v_gene: TRBV19
abundance: few
d_gene: -
len: 14
j_gene: TRBJ1-1

CDR3aa: CASSLRAGEAGNTIYF
CDR3nt: TGTGCCAGCAGCTTACGCGCGGGGGAGGCTGGAAACACCATATATTTT
v_gene: TRBV7-9
abundance: -
d_gene: -
len: 16
j_gene: TRBJ1-3

CDR3aa: CASSLKQGTDTQYF
CDR3nt: TGTGCCAGCAGCTTGAAACAGGGAACAGATACGCAGTATTTT
v_gene: TRBV5-4
abundance: -
d_gene: -
len: 14
j_gene: TRBJ2-3

CDR3aa: CASSPRNGGAHNEQFF
CDR3nt: TGTGCCAGCAGCCCCAGGAACGGGGGGGCCCACAATGAGCAGTTCTTC
v_gene: TRBV7-9
abundance: -
d_gene: TRBD2
len: 16
j_gene: TRBJ2-1

CDR3aa: CASGNYGYTF
CDR3nt: TGTGCCAGCGGTAACTATGGCTACACCTTC
v_gene: TRBV2
abundance: -
d_gene: -
len: 10
j_gene: TRBJ1-2

CDR3aa: CASSPGLWSSYNEQFF
CDR3nt: TGCGCCAGCAGTCCCGGGCTGTGGAGCTCCTACAATGAGCAGTTCTTC
v_gene: TRBV4-3
abundance: -
d_gene: -
len: 16
j_gene: TRBJ2-1

CDR3aa: CASSPRLGYNEQFF
CDR3nt: TGTGCCAGCAGCCCTAGGCTAGGATACAATGAGCAGTTCTTC
v_gene: TRBV9
abundance: -
d_gene: -
len: 14
j_gene: TRBJ2-1

CDR3aa: CASSEIGGSQLNEQFF
CDR3nt: TGCGCCAGCAGTGAGATCGGGGGTAGTCAGTTGAATGAGCAGTTCTTC
v_gene: TRBV10-2
abundance: few
d_gene: -
len: 16
j_gene: TRBJ2-1

CDR3aa: CASSQEHRVNTEAFF
CDR3nt: TGCGCCAGCAGCCAAGAACATAGAGTGAACACTGAAGCTTTCTTT
v_gene: TRBV4-3
abundance: -
d_gene: -
len: 15
j_gene: TRBJ1-1